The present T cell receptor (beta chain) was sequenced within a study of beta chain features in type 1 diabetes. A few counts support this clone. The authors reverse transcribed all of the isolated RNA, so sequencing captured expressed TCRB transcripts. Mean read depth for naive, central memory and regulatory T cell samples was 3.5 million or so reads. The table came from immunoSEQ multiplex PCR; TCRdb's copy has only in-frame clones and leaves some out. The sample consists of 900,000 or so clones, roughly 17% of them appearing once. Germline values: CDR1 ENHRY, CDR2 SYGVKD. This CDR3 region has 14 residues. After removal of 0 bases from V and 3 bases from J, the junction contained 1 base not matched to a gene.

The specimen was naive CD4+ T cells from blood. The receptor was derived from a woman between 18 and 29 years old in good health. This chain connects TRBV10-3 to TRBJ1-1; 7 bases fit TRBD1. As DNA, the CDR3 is TGTGCCATCAGTGAGTCGGGGACAGACACTGAAGCTTTCTTT. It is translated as CAISESGTDTEAFF.